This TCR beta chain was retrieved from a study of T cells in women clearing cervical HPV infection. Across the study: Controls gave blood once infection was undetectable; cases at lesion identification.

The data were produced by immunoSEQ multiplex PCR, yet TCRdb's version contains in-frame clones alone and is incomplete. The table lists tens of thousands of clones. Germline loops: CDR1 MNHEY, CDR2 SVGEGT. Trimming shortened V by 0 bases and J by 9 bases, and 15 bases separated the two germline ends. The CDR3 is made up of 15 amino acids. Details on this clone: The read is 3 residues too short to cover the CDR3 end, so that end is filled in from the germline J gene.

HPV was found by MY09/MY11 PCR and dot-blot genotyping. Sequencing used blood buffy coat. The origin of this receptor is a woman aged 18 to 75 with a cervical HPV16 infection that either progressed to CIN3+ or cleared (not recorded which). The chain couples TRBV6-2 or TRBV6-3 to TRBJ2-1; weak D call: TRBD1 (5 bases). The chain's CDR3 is CASSYSNYGAPEQFF. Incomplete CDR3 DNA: TGTGCCAGCAGTTACTCGAACTATGGGGCACCTGAG.